The rows below give T cell receptor beta chains drawn from one sample of a study of lymphopenia after photon versus proton radiotherapy. The assay was immunoSEQ multiplex PCR, and TCRdb's table has in-frame clones only and misses some. The data show 150,000 to 200,000 clones, 70% to 90% seen once. The sequences come from peripheral blood, collected from a patient treated with photon-based radiotherapy. The receptors derive from a man aged 50-59 years with gastric cancer. CDR3s include the opening cysteine and the closing phenylalanine or tryptophan. The order of the fields is clone size, D gene, V gene, J gene, CDR3 DNA, CDR3 protein. The D gene is left open where the match is weak. Size tells how often a clone was seen (once, few, many) or the class of an expanded clone, and some rows leave it out.

.,.,TRBV14,TRBJ2-1,TGTGCCAGCAGCCAAGATCGCCGGACTAACGGGGATGAGCAGTTCTTC,CASSQDRRTNGDEQFF
.,.,TRBV7-8,TRBJ2-1,TGTGCCAGCACTTCTCGGTGGGGCCTACACCGGCAGTTCTTC,CASTSRWGLHRQFF
.,.,TRBV28,TRBJ1-1,TGTGCCAGCAGTGGGCGGGCCTTCGGGATGGTGGACACTGAAGCTTTCTTT,CASSGRAFGMVDTEAFF
.,.,TRBV14,TRBJ2-7,TGTGCCAGCAGCCAAGTGTCCCTCGGCGAGCAGTACTTC,CASSQVSLGEQYF
.,.,TRBV6-5,TRBJ2-2,TGTGCCAGCAGTTACCAAGGGGCCAACACCGGGGAGCTGTTTTTT,CASSYQGANTGELFF
.,TRBD1,TRBV5-1,TRBJ2-7,TGCGCCAGCAGTGCCGGGACAGGGTTATCCTACGAGCAGTACTTC,CASSAGTGLSYEQYF
.,TRBD1,TRBV11-3,TRBJ1-2,TGTGCCAGCAGCAGGGACAGGGATGGCTACACCTTC,CASSRDRDGYTF
few,.,TRBV7-9,TRBJ2-1,TGTGCCAGCAGCTTAGCGACGCCAGTGGGGAATGAGCAGTTCTTC,CASSLATPVGNEQFF
.,TRBD1,TRBV2,TRBJ1-5,TGTGCCAGCAGAAAGACAGGGAATGGGCAACAGCCCCAGCATTTT,CASRKTGNGQQPQHF
.,.,TRBV5-1,TRBJ1-1,TGCGCCAGCAGCGTTGACCTACCTACTGAAGCTTTCTTT,CASSVDLPTEAFF
.,.,TRBV2,TRBJ2-2,TGTGCCAGCAGTGTCCGAGTCGGGGAGCTGTTTTTT,CASSVRVGELFF
once,TRBD1,TRBV7-9,TRBJ1-2,TGTGCCAGCAGCCCCCAACAGGGGGCAGGATATGGCTACACCTTC,CASSPQQGAGYGYTF
.,.,TRBV30,TRBJ2-7,TGTGCCTGGAGTGTACGGGGTTACGAGCAGTACTTC,CAWSVRGYEQYF
.,.,TRBV7-9,TRBJ2-1,TGTGCCAGCAGCTTACCCCCCGTCGATGAGCAGTTCTTC,CASSLPPVDEQFF
.,.,TRBV7-6,TRBJ2-2,TGTGCCAGCAGCTTAAAGCCAGGGGATGACGGGGAGCTGTTTTTT,CASSLKPGDDGELFF
.,.,TRBV5-1,TRBJ2-2,TGCGCCAGCAGCTTGCGGCTGGCCTCAGCGAGGGCCGGGGAGCTGTTTTTT,CASSLRLASARAGELFF
.,TRBD2,TRBV30,TRBJ2-2,TGTGCCTGGAGTGAAGGACTAGCGGGACGACCCGGGGAGCTGTTTTTT,CAWSEGLAGRPGELFF
.,TRBD1,TRBV29-1,TRBJ2-3,TGCAGCGTTGAACACGGACAGGTCGCAGATACGCAGTATTTT,CSVEHGQVADTQYF
once,.,TRBV29-1,TRBJ1-1,TGCAGCGTTGAAGAGGACAGACCGAACACTGAAGCTTTCTTT,CSVEEDRPNTEAFF
.,.,TRBV2,TRBJ2-7,TGTGCCAGCACCTGGCTCGGGGGAGAGTTGCACGAGCAGTACTTC,CASTWLGGELHEQYF
.,TRBD1,TRBV7-9,TRBJ2-1,TGTGCCAGCAGCTTAGGGGTTGGACAGGGCAATGAGCAGTTCTTC,CASSLGVGQGNEQFF
.,.,TRBV19,TRBJ1-4,TGTGCCAGTAGTCTCTGGACGGCAGCAACTAATGAAAAACTGTTTTTT,CASSLWTAATNEKLFF
.,.,TRBV6-5,TRBJ1-1,TGTGCCAGCAGTTACTCCCAGGGACTTGAAGCTTTCTTT,CASSYSQGLEAFF
.,TRBD2,TRBV9,TRBJ2-3,TGTGCCAGCAGCGTAGGCCCCCCAGCGGGAGGTAAGGCAGATACGCAGTATTTT,CASSVGPPAGGKADTQYF
.,.,TRBV16,TRBJ1-1,TGTGCCAGCAGCCAAAACGGAATATCAGTCATGAACACTGAAGCTTTCTTT,CASSQNGISVMNTEAFF
.,TRBD1,TRBV7-9,TRBJ2-7,TGTGCCAGCAGCCCTTGGACAGGGGGCTACGAGCAGTACTTC,CASSPWTGGYEQYF
.,TRBD1,TRBV2,TRBJ2-7,TGTGCCAGCAGTGCGTGGGACAGGGAAAGGGAGCAGTACTTC,CASSAWDREREQYF
few,.,TRBV7-2,TRBJ2-1,TGTGCCAGCAGCCTGGCGAGGATCCATGAGCAGTTCTTC,CASSLARIHEQFF
.,.,TRBV28,TRBJ1-4,TGTGCCAGCAGTTTGCCTGGACGGGGGGTTCGGGAAAAACTGTTTTTT,CASSLPGRGVREKLFF
.,TRBD1,TRBV10-3,TRBJ2-7,TGTGCCACAGCAGGGGGCTACGAGCAGTACTTC,CATAGGYEQYF
.,.,TRBV30,TRBJ2-7,TGTGCCTGGAGTGTACGAGGTGCGCAGTACTTC,CAWSVRGAQYF